This T cell receptor (beta chain) was found in a study of human T cells and chemical hapten exposure. Overall study: The sensitizer, 2% DPC, was used on 2 cm by 2 cm of upper inner arm skin. Chiefly female patients presented with alopecia areata, totalis or universalis.

Time point noted: patch test 1, 2 weeks after DPC sensitization. Treatment indicated: therapeutic diphenylcyclopropenone sensitization with weekly scalp DPC. In the original workflow: Sample TCR totals centred on a median of approximately 96,000, ranging about 20,000 to 700,000. MiXCR, applied by TCRdb to the RACE reads, yields one record per CDR3 protein. Here the V and J calls rest on TCRdb's processing, not on the authors' analysis. The data contain roughly 180,000 distinct CDR3 sequences, under 25% of them seen just once; the ten biggest clones take up about 7%. This clonotype was observed at least ten times. The antigen is undetermined. Germline loops: CDR1 MDHEN, CDR2 SYDVKM. V lost 0 bases and J 4 bases, leaving 18 bases between the germline ends. The CDR3 has 18 residues. The study, taken as a whole, reports: Patch test score rose with PT1 expanded TCR count, significant at thresholds 8, 16 and 32, not 4.

This clonotype originated in a woman between 45 and 65 years old with alopecia areata. Some clones in this sample may be carry-over from other donors' samples. V gene TRBV28 combines with J gene TRBJ2-2; a possible D gene is TRBD2 (6 bases). The sample was whole blood, taken in connection with sensitization to the hapten diphenylcyclopropenone (DPC). The CDR3: CASSLCIETSMCTGELFF. CDR3 sequence (DNA): TGTGCCAGCAGTTTATGTATTGAGACTAGTATGTGCACCGGGGAGCTGTTTTTT.